This T cell receptor (beta chain) emerged from a study of T cell therapy after organ transplantation. Across the study: T cells were expanded about two weeks with 30 CMV class I/II epitopes.

Study-wide results and caveats: Nonresponders had marked pretherapy clonal expansions and little post-therapy change.

Of note for this clone: The antigen is unknown.

Germline assignment: CDR1 MNHEY and CDR2 SVGAGI. Unmatched junction bases numbered 7, after V lost 10 bases and J lost 4 bases. The CDR3 covers 13 residues. As for time point: 20-29 weeks after completion of therapy. Using immunoSEQ multiplex PCR, the repertoire was profiled, and TCRdb retains in-frame clones only, with some absent. The sample holds about 20,000 clones, less than 90% seen once. This TCR came from a human patient who had received a solid organ transplant and had CMV disease. A subset of T cells may come from the graft donor. The J gene is TRBJ2-1, the V gene TRBV6-5; 7 nucleotides align to TRBD1. This material consisted of CD8+ T cells from blood, taken after autologous CMV-specific T cell therapy. CDR3 region: CAIRGTDYNEQFF. Written as DNA, the CDR3 is TGTGCCATCAGGGGGACAGATTACAATGAGCAGTTCTTC.